This T cell receptor beta chain came from a study of blood T cell repertoires in COVID-19. Study information: Samples came from the United States, Italy and Spain, spanning acute and convalescent COVID-19. Nucleic acid was either cDNA or gDNA, and it came from T cells, B-cell-depleted T cells, or PBMCs.

In the study's own analysis: Nucleated cell counts were estimated from reference gene primer amplification. Libraries were prepared by immunoSEQ multiplex PCR; TCRdb keeps only in-frame clonotypes and omits some of them. The V and J calls and the clone size are those of that table, but D and trimming were determined from the DNA. The table shows tens of thousands of clones, with approximately 80% occurring only once. The receptor was derived from a man between 70 and 80 years old with active or convalescent COVID-19. Sequencing used peripheral blood.

Here the CDR3 reads CASSQEQGGPGELFF. The CDR3 DNA is TGCGCCAGCAGCCAAGAACAGGGGGGGCCCGGGGAGCTGTTTTTT. The V gene is TRBV4-3, the J gene TRBJ2-2; tentatively, D is TRBD1 (8 bases). The CDR3 sequence is 15 residues long. The V gene lost 0 bases and the J gene lost 6 bases, with 11 bases spanning the gap. Germline V CDR1 and CDR2: LGHNA, YSLEER.